This TCR beta chain was sequenced during a study of blood T cell repertoires in COVID-19. The length of the CDR3 is 14 residues. CDR1 and CDR2 from the germline V gene are LNHNV and YYDKDF (reference sequence). V gave up 2 bases and J gave up 8 bases, with 12 bases separating them. Data came from immunoSEQ multiplex PCR; TCRdb stores just in-frame clones and leaves some out. The sample has about 350,000 clones; approximately 91% are singletons. Participants, 18 to 89 years old, spanned under 30 US areas. Self-reported history from a screening survey and questionnaire set each donor's cohort. The TCR sequence derives from a woman younger than 45 who had been exposed to COVID-19. The chain is built from TRBV15 and TRBJ1-4, with D perhaps TRBD1 (6 bases). The material sequenced was PBMCs or T cells enriched from blood (not recorded which). The CDR3 loop reads CATSRKTGREKLFF. DNA for the CDR3: TGTGCCACCAGCAGAAAGACAGGACGCGAAAAACTGTTTTTT.